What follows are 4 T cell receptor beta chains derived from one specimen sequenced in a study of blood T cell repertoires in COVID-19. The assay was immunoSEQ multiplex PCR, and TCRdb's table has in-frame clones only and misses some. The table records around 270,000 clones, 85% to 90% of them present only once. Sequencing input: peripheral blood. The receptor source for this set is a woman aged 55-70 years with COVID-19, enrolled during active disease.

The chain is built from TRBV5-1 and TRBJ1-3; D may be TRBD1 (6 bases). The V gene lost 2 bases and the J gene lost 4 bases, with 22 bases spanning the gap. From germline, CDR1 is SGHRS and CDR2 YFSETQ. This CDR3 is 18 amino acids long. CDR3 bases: TGCGCCAGCAGCTTTCGGAACAGGGCTTCTTCGGGAGGAAACACCATATATTTT. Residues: CASSFRNRASSGGNTIYF. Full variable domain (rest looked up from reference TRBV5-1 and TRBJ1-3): KAGVTQTPRYLIKTRGQQVTLSCSPISGHRSVSWYQQTPGQGLQFLFEYFSETQRNKGNFPGRFSGRQFSNSRSEMNVSTLELGDSALYLCASSFRNRASSGGNTIYFGEGSWLTVV.

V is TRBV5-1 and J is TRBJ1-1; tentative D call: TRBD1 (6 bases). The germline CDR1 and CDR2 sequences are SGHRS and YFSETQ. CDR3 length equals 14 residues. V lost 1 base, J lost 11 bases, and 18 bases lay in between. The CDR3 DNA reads TGCGCCAGCAGCTTGAGTCAGGGGTTTAACTCGGCTTTCTTT. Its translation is CASSLSQGFNSAFF.

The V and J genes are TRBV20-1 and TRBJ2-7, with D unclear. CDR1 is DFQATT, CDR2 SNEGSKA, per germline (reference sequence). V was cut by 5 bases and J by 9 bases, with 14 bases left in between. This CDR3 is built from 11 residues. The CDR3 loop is CSAPGPRRQYF. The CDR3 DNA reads TGCAGTGCTCCTGGGCCCCGAAGGCAGTACTTC.

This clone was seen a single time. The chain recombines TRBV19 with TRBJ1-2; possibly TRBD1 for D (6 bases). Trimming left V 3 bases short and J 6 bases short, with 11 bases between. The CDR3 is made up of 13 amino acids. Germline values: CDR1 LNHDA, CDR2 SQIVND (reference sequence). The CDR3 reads CASSIRGADGYTF. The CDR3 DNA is TGTGCCAGTAGTATCCGGGGGGCCGATGGCTACACCTTC.